A selection of T cell receptor beta chains follows, all from one sample in a study of preoperative IRX-2 immunotherapy in early breast cancer. Measured with immunoSEQ multiplex PCR; TCRdb has only the in-frame clones, and not every one. The sample includes over 25,000 clones, roughly four fifths of them seen just once. Sequencing was performed on lymph node tissue, taken after IRX-2 immunotherapy. Receptors originate from a human donor with breast cancer. Each CDR3 is given with its conserved first and last residue.

>TRBJ1-1|TRBV18
CASSPSIVETEAFF
>TRBJ1-4|TRBV18
CASSAGTGAVKLFF
>TRBJ2-5|TRBV27
CATSGAGPGTQYF
>TRBJ2-4|TRBV6-8
CASSYSTGTDKNIQYF
>TRBJ1-4|TRBV29-1
CSDPGGNFRKLFF
>TRBJ1-4|TRBV7-5
CASSPRQATNEKLFF
>TRBJ1-4|TRBV18
CASSPGESEKLFF
>TRBJ2-1|TRBV28
CASSWTGGTYNEQFF
>TRBJ2-3|TRBV10-3
CAISEGLGYTDTQYF
>TRBJ1-1|TRBV10-3
CASSSGWTEAFF
>TRBJ1-2|TRBV29-1
CSVADRGGGYTF
>TRBJ1-2|TRBV19
CASTNGPAATAYGYTF